The rows below give T cell receptor beta chains drawn from one sample of a study of cytomegalovirus exposure and HLA in healthy donors. Only in-frame clones appear in the TCRdb table, and some are missing; sequencing was by immunoSEQ multiplex PCR. This table holds about 120,000 clones, approximately 76% found once. Sequencing input: PBMCs. These receptors were obtained from a man in his fifties in good health and CMV-seropositive. CDR3s include the opening cysteine and the closing phenylalanine or tryptophan. The D gene is left open where the match is weak. Clone size appears in some rows only: once, few, many, or a class for an expanded clone.

J gene,clone size,V gene,D gene,CDR3 protein,CDR3 DNA
TRBJ2-3,NA,TRBV18,TRBD1,CASSPRQGVRTDTQYF,TGTGCCAGCTCACCTCGACAGGGGGTTAGGACAGATACGCAGTATTTT
TRBJ1-1,once,TRBV5-1,NA,CASSSQGPNTEAFF,TGCGCCAGCAGCTCACAGGGCCCGAACACTGAAGCTTTCTTT
TRBJ2-2,once,TRBV11-2,TRBD2,CASSPIAGVGTGELFF,TGTGCCAGCAGCCCTATAGCGGGAGTAGGCACCGGGGAGCTGTTTTTT
TRBJ1-4,NA,TRBV15,NA,CATRERANEKLFF,TGTGCCACCCGGGAAAGGGCTAATGAAAAACTGTTTTTT
TRBJ2-3,NA,TRBV11-3,NA,CASSYTGHANTQYF,TGTGCCAGCAGCTACACCGGACACGCGAATACGCAGTATTTT
TRBJ2-3,few,TRBV5-1,NA,CASSLADGGTQYF,TGCGCCAGCAGCTTGGCGGATGGCGGTACGCAGTATTTT
TRBJ1-6,NA,TRBV19,TRBD1,CASSQTQGDPKGSPLHF,TGTGCCAGTAGTCAAACCCAGGGGGACCCCAAAGGGTCACCCCTCCACTTT
TRBJ2-5,NA,TRBV7-2,NA,CASSRDSYQETQYF,TGTGCCAGCAGCCGAGACTCGTACCAAGAGACCCAGTACTTC
TRBJ2-1,NA,TRBV5-1,NA,CASSPSLGGYNEQFF,TGCGCCAGCAGCCCCTCCCTGGGGGGTTACAATGAGCAGTTCTTC
TRBJ1-2,once,TRBV28,NA,CASGLIGEGGYTF,TGTGCCAGCGGACTAATAGGGGAGGGGGGCTACACCTTC
TRBJ2-3,few,TRBV5-1,NA,CASSLISTASSTDTQYF,TGCGCCAGCAGCTTGATTTCGACAGCATCTAGCACAGATACGCAGTATTTT
TRBJ1-2,NA,TRBV5-1,TRBD1,CASSLGTGRSAWGYTF,TGCGCCAGCAGCCTAGGGACAGGCAGGTCGGCGTGGGGCTACACCTTC
TRBJ1-1,NA,TRBV27,TRBD1,CASSVYRGEAFF,TGTGCCAGCAGTGTCTACAGGGGTGAAGCTTTCTTT
TRBJ2-3,NA,TRBV5-1,NA,CASSLGAGRRDTDTQYF,TGCGCCAGCAGCTTGGGGGCGGGCAGGCGGGACACAGATACGCAGTATTTT
TRBJ2-3,few,TRBV5-5,TRBD2,CASSLKRGAADTQYF,TGTGCCAGCAGCCTCAAGCGGGGGGCAGCAGATACGCAGTATTTT